The rows below give T cell receptor beta chains drawn from one sample of a study of T cell responses to AZD1222 COVID-19 vaccine. The assay was immunoSEQ multiplex PCR, and TCRdb's table has in-frame clones only and misses some. Here the sample spans some 60,000 clones, about three quarters being singletons. This sample comprised peripheral blood, obtained 28 days after the second AZD1222 dose. All receptors come from an adult who received the AZD1222 COVID-19 vaccine. The CDR3 runs from the conserved cysteine through the conserved F or W. The order of the fields is J gene, clone size, D gene, V gene, CDR3 protein, CDR3 DNA. The D gene is left open where the match is weak. Where a row states a size, it is once, few, many or the class of an expanded clone; other rows omit it.

TRBJ1-6	-	-	TRBV6-5	CASTRTHSNSPLHF	TGTGCCAGCACCAGGACTCACTCAAATTCACCCCTCCACTTT
TRBJ2-7	-	TRBD1	TRBV19	CASSQTGTGALEQYF	TGTGCCAGTAGCCAGACCGGGACAGGGGCTCTCGAGCAGTACTTC
TRBJ1-6	-	-	TRBV2	CASSVQRTENSPLHF	TGTGCCAGCAGTGTTCAAAGGACGGAGAATTCACCCCTCCACTTT
TRBJ2-1	-	-	TRBV5-6	CASSPDMGAASYNEQFF	TGTGCCAGCAGCCCCGACATGGGGGCGGCTTCCTACAATGAGCAGTTCTTC
TRBJ1-1	-	-	TRBV6-5	CASRTGLNTEAFF	TGTGCCAGCAGGACAGGTTTGAACACTGAAGCTTTCTTT
TRBJ1-1	-	TRBD1	TRBV18	CASSPGTGTEAFF	TGTGCCAGCTCACCAGGGACAGGCACTGAAGCTTTCTTT
TRBJ2-5	-	-	TRBV10-2	CASRILGETQYF	TGCGCCAGCAGGATCCTGGGGGAGACCCAGTACTTC
TRBJ1-2	few	TRBD1	TRBV5-1	CASSLGTGGGYTF	TGCGCCAGCAGCTTGGGGACAGGAGGTGGCTACACCTTC
TRBJ2-1	once	-	TRBV9	CASTEGGANNEQFF	TGTGCCAGCACCGAGGGCGGGGCGAACAATGAGCAGTTCTTC
TRBJ1-1	-	-	TRBV6-5	CATGGGPRLGTEAFF	TGTGCCACCGGGGGCGGTCCTAGACTCGGCACTGAAGCTTTCTTT
TRBJ2-1	-	-	TRBV18	CASSPDSIDEQFF	TGTGCCAGCTCACCCGACAGTATCGATGAGCAGTTCTTC
TRBJ1-1	-	-	TRBV6-5	CASSYSYGVGNTEAFF	TGTGCCAGCAGTTACTCCTATGGGGTAGGAAACACTGAAGCTTTCTTT
TRBJ1-1	few	TRBD1	TRBV4-3	CASSQGQGDNTEAFF	TGCGCCAGCAGCCAAGGACAGGGGGACAACACTGAAGCTTTCTTT
TRBJ1-1	-	-	TRBV27	CARRGRSYTEAFF	TGTGCCAGACGCGGCAGGAGTTACACTGAAGCTTTCTTT
TRBJ2-1	few	-	TRBV28	CASMDGGRAGNEQFF	TGTGCCAGCATGGACGGGGGTCGTGCCGGGAATGAGCAGTTCTTC
TRBJ1-3	few	-	TRBV11-3	CASSSFPGRGNTIYF	TGTGCCAGCAGCTCCTTCCCGGGACGGGGAAACACCATATATTTT
TRBJ1-4	-	-	TRBV6-5	CASRDQGTGEKLFF	TGTGCCAGCAGGGATCAGGGCACGGGGGAAAAACTGTTTTTT
TRBJ1-2	few	-	TRBV7-9	CASSLEHSSGYTF	TGTGCCAGCAGCTTAGAACACTCGAGCGGCTACACCTTC
TRBJ1-1	once	-	TRBV30	CAWSVTGPNTEAFF	TGTGCCTGGAGTGTAACCGGACCGAACACTGAAGCTTTCTTT
TRBJ1-5	-	TRBD1	TRBV30	CAWSVGTVYQPQHF	TGTGCCTGGAGTGTAGGGACAGTCTATCAGCCCCAGCATTTT
TRBJ1-5	-	-	TRBV19	CASSLYRNQPQHF	TGTGCCAGTAGTTTATACAGGAATCAGCCCCAGCATTTT
TRBJ1-1	few	-	TRBV11-2	CASSGDWSTEAFF	TGTGCCAGCAGCGGAGATTGGAGCACTGAAGCTTTCTTT
TRBJ1-1	once	-	TRBV6-1	CASSERAWGAAAFF	TGTGCCAGCAGTGAACGTGCTTGGGGGGCGGCTGCTTTCTTT
TRBJ2-1	-	TRBD1	TRBV5-4	CASSTSTGTTNEQFF	TGTGCCAGCAGCACCTCGACAGGGACCACCAATGAGCAGTTCTTC
TRBJ1-2	-	TRBD1	TRBV9	CASSVGGGTGLSGGYTF	TGTGCCAGCAGCGTAGGGGGCGGGACAGGGTTATCGGGAGGCTACACCTTC